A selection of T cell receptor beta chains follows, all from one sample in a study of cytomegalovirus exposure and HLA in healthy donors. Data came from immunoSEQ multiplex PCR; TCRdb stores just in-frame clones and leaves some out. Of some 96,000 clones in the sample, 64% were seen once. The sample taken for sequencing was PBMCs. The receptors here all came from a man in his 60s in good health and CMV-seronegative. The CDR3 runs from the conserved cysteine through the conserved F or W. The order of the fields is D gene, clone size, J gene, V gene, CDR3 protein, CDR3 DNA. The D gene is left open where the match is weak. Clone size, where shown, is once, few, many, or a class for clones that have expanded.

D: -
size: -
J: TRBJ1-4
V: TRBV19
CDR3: CASSIDRDGSNEKLFF
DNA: TGTGCCAGTAGTATAGACAGGGATGGATCGAATGAAAAACTGTTTTTT

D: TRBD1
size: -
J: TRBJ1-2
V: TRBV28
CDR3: CASGETGGLRGYTF
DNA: TGTGCCAGCGGAGAGACAGGGGGCTTACGGGGCTACACCTTC

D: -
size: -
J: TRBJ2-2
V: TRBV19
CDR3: CASSTPTGELFF
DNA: TGTGCCAGTAGTACCCCAACCGGGGAGCTGTTTTTT

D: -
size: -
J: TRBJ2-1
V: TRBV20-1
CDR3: CSARSGFEQFF
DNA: TGCAGTGCTAGGAGCGGATTTGAGCAGTTCTTC

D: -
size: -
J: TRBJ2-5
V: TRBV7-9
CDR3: CASSLGAVGDQETQYF
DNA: TGTGCCAGCAGCTTAGGGGCGGTCGGGGACCAAGAGACCCAGTACTTC

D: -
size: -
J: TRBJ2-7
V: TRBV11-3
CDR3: CASSLSGWLGQYF
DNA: TGTGCCAGCAGCCTTAGCGGCTGGCTTGGGCAGTACTTC

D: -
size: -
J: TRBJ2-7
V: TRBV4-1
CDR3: CASSQVSGTTYEQYF
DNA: TGTGCCAGCAGCCAAGTAAGCGGAACCACCTACGAGCAGTACTTC

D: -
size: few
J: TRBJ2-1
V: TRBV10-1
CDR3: CASSVVQTKEQFF
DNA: TGCGCCAGCAGTGTGGTCCAGACAAAGGAGCAGTTCTTC

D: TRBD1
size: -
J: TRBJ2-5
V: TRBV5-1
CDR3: CASSLRTGRQETQYF
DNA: TGCGCCAGCAGCTTGAGGACAGGGCGGCAAGAGACCCAGTACTTC

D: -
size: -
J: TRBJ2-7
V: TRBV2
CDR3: CASGARTSSYEQYF
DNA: TGTGCCAGCGGGGCCCGGACCAGCTCCTACGAGCAGTACTTC

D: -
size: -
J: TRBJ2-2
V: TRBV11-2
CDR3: CASSFTGTLNTGELFF
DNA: TGTGCCAGCAGCTTTACCGGGACACTGAACACCGGGGAGCTGTTTTTT

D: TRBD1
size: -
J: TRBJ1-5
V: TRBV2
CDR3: CASSEVRTGGGGQPQHF
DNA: TGTGCCAGCAGTGAGGTACGGACAGGGGGCGGAGGGCAGCCCCAGCATTTT

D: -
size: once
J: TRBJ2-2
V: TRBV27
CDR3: CASSFSGSQTGELFF
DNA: TGTGCCAGCAGTTTTTCGGGGTCCCAGACCGGGGAGCTGTTTTTT

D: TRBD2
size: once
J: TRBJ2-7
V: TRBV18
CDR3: CASSPPLGGGITYEQYF
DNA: TGTGCCAGCTCACCACCTTTGGGCGGGGGAATTACCTACGAGCAGTACTTC

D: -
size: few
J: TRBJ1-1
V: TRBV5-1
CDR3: CASSFFSRDTEAFF
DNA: TGCGCCAGCAGCTTTTTCAGCAGGGACACTGAAGCTTTCTTT

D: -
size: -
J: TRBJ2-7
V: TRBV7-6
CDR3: CASSRGHADYEQYF
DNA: TGTGCCAGCAGCCGGGGACACGCGGACTACGAGCAGTACTTC

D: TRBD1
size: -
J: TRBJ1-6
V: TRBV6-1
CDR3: CAGRQGDSPLHF
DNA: TGTGCCGGAAGACAGGGGGATTCACCCCTCCACTTT

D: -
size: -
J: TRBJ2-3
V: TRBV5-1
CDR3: CASSPLLSASGTDTQYF
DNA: TGCGCCAGCAGCCCTCTCCTGAGTGCTAGCGGCACAGATACGCAGTATTTT

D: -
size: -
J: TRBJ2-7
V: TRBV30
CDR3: CAWSVQYEQYF
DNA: TGTGCCTGGAGTGTACAGTACGAGCAGTACTTC

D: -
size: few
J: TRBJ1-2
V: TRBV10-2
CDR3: CASSESATGGYTF
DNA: TGCGCCAGCAGTGAGTCCGCCACGGGGGGCTACACCTTC

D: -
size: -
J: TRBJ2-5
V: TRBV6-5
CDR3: CASTAPQRAQYF
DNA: TGTGCCAGCACCGCACCCCAGAGGGCCCAGTACTTC

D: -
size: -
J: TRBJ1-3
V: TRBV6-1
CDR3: CASSEMGSGNTIYF
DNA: TGTGCCAGCAGTGAAATGGGGAGTGGAAACACCATATATTTT

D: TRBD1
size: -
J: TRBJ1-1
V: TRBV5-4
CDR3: CASSQTGGASAFF
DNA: TGTGCCAGCAGCCAGACAGGGGGCGCCTCGGCTTTCTTT

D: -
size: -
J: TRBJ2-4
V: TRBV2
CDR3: CASSETGTTKNIQYF
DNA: TGTGCCAGCAGTGAAACAGGGACAACCAAAAACATTCAGTACTTC

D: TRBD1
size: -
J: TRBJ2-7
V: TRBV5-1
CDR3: CASRLGQGTHEQYF
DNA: TGCGCCAGCAGGCTAGGACAGGGGACCCACGAGCAGTACTTC

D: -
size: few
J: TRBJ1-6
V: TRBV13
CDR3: CASSSRPSDNSPLHF
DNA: TGTGCCAGCAGCTCGCGGCCGAGTGATAATTCACCCCTCCACTTT

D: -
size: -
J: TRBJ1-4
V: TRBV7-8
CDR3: CASSLGQVQGKEKLFF
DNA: TGTGCCAGCAGCTTAGGTCAAGTGCAGGGAAAAGAAAAACTGTTTTTT

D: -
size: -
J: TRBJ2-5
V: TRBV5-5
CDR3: CASSLADKETQYF
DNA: TGTGCCAGCAGCTTGGCCGACAAAGAGACCCAGTACTTC

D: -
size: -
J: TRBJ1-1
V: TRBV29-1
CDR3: CSVGWGRNTEAFF
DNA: TGCAGCGTTGGATGGGGCCGGAACACTGAAGCTTTCTTT

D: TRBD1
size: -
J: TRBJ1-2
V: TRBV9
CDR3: CASSERQGYGYTF
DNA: TGTGCCAGCAGCGAAAGACAGGGCTATGGCTACACCTTC

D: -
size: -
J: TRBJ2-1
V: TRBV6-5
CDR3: CASKRQGPSYNEQFF
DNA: TGTGCCAGCAAACGCCAGGGGCCGTCCTACAATGAGCAGTTCTTC

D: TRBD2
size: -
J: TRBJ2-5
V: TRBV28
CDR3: CASSLSLGGGQETQYF
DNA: TGTGCCAGCAGTTTGTCCCTGGGGGGGGGCCAAGAGACCCAGTACTTC

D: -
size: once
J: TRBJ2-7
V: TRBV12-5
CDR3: CASGPTANSYEQYF
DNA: TGTGCTAGTGGTCCGACAGCGAACTCCTACGAGCAGTACTTC

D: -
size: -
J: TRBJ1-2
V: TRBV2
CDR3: CASSDQGMDYGYTF
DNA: TGTGCCAGCAGTGATCAGGGTATGGACTATGGCTACACCTTC

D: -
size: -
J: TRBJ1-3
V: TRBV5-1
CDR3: CASSLNGDRTSGNTIYF
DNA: TGCGCCAGCAGCTTGAACGGAGACAGAACCTCTGGAAACACCATATATTTT

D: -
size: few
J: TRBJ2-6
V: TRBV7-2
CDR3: CASSITGAGANVLTF
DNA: TGTGCCAGCAGCATTACAGGAGCTGGGGCCAACGTCCTGACTTTC

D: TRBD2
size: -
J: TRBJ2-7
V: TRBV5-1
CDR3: CASSLDSGRGEQYF
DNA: TGCGCCAGCAGCTTGGATAGCGGGAGGGGTGAGCAGTACTTC

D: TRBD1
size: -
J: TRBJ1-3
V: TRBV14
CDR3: CASRDRAVSGNTIYF
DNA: TGTGCCAGCAGGGACAGGGCCGTCTCTGGAAACACCATATATTTT

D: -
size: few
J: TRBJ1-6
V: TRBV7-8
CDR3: CASSLLFGGSSPLHF
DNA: TGTGCCAGCAGCTTACTTTTTGGGGGGAGCTCACCCCTCCACTTT

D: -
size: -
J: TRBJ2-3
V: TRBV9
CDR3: CASSVGQNEATDTQYF
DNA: TGTGCCAGCAGCGTAGGACAGAACGAAGCCACAGATACGCAGTATTTT

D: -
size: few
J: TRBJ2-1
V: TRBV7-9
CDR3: CASSPPFRRGNEQFF
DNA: TGTGCCAGCAGCCCCCCGTTTCGCAGGGGCAATGAGCAGTTCTTC

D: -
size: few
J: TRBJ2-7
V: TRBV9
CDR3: CASSVDATGPSYEQYF
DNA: TGTGCCAGCAGCGTAGATGCAACAGGGCCATCCTACGAGCAGTACTTC

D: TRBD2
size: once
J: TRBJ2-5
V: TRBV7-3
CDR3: CASSLAGDQETQYF
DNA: TGTGCCAGCAGCTTGGCGGGGGATCAAGAGACCCAGTACTTC

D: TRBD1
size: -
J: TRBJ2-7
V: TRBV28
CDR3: CASSLTGTGHYEQYF
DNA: TGTGCCAGCAGTTTAACCGGGACAGGGCACTACGAGCAGTACTTC